This T cell receptor beta chain was profiled in a study of read filtering for tumor transcriptome and immune sequencing. Study-wide context: The cohort had more than 16 men and approximately 13 women aged roughly 40 to 90, mean roughly 65 years.

Molecular barcoded adaptors covering alpha/delta and beta/gamma chains were used on roughly 400 ng RNA. TCRdb independently ran MiXCR on the reads; one entry per CDR3 protein. This repertoire shows tens of thousands of distinct CDR3 sequences, about a fifth found once; its top ten account for around 15%. The CDR3 loop spans 18 amino acids. Germline V gene sequence: CDR1 ENHRY, CDR2 SYGVKD. V lost 10 bases, J lost 3 bases, and 18 bases stayed unmatched. This clonotype was observed many times. Its antigen is not identified. The study, taken as a whole, reports: This fraction held mixed bone marrow immune cells after CD138-negative sorting. IR-seq and RNA-seq agreed better without single-read clonotypes.

The TCR was taken from a donor at least 40 years old with multiple myeloma. The sequenced material came from a population of CD138-negative cells sorted from bone marrow. This chain links TRBV10-3 with TRBJ1-1; 12 bases line up with TRBD1. The CDR3 sequence: CATNSAGTGGGSDTEAFF. The DNA of the CDR3 is TGTGCCACCAATTCTGCCGGGACAGGGGGCGGGTCTGACACTGAAGCTTTCTTT.